The entry that follows covers one T cell receptor beta chain sequence. Its matching antigen is unknown. These data originate in a study of post-analysis software for immune sequencing data. Whole-study results and caveats: Relative to controls, patients had about five TRBV segments at higher frequency, with TRBV5-6, TRBV5-1 and TRBV20-1 among these.

Researchers reported that TCR beta cDNA libraries carried unique molecular identifiers. TCRdb redid the calling of the PCR reads with MiXCR, one entry per CDR3 protein. The sample yields hundreds of thousands of distinct CDR3 sequences, approximately 59% seen once. The germline V gene encodes CDR1 KGHSH and CDR2 LQKENI. The germline V and J ends were trimmed by 3 bases and 8 bases, with 11 bases remaining between them. The CDR3 covers 13 residues. The clonotype comes from a girl under 10 years old with multiple sclerosis. The chain has TRBV18 and TRBJ2-1; TRBD1 or TRBD2 may be the D gene (5 bases each). Sequencing used blood. CDR3 DNA sequence: TGTGCCAGCTCACCGGGGGTGGGAGATGAGCAGTTCTTC. This encodes CASSPGVGDEQFF.